This T cell receptor (beta chain) was captured by sequencing in a study of breast tumors, draining lymph nodes, adjacent tissues. In the case of this clonotype: An end of the junction differs from the germline gene, which may be a read error.

This CDR3 is built from 15 residues. Germline CDR1 is SEHNR and CDR2 is FQNEAQ (reference sequence). Breast cancer patients provided tissue from their axillary draining lymph nodes. TCRdb redid the calling of the multiplex PCR reads with MiXCR, one entry per CDR3 protein. The repertoire holds approximately 230,000 distinct CDR3 sequences, with under 40% as singletons. The chain employs TRBV7-9 and TRBJ2-2; tentatively, D is TRBD1 (7 bases). The sample consisted of axillary lymph node tissue. The TCR comes from a female donor with breast cancer. Some clones in this sample may be carry-over from other donors' samples. CDR3 sequence (DNA): TGTGCCAGCAGCGGGGCAGGGGGGACCACCGGGGGGCTGTTTTTT. It translates to CASSGAGGTTGGLFF.